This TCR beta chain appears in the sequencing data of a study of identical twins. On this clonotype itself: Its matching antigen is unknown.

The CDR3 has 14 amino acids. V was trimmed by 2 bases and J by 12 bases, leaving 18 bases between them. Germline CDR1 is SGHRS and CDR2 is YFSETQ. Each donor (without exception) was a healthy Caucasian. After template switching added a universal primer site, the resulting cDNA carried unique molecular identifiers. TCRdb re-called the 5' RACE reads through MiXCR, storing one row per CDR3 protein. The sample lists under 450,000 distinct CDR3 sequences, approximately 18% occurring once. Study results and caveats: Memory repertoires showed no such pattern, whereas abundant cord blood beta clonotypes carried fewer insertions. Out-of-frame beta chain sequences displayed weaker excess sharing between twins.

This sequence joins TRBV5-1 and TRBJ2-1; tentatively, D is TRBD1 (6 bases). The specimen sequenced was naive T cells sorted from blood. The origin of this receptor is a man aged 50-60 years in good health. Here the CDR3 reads CASSLQPAETGQFF. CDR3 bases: TGCGCCAGCAGCTTACAACCGGCCGAGACAGGGCAGTTCTTC.